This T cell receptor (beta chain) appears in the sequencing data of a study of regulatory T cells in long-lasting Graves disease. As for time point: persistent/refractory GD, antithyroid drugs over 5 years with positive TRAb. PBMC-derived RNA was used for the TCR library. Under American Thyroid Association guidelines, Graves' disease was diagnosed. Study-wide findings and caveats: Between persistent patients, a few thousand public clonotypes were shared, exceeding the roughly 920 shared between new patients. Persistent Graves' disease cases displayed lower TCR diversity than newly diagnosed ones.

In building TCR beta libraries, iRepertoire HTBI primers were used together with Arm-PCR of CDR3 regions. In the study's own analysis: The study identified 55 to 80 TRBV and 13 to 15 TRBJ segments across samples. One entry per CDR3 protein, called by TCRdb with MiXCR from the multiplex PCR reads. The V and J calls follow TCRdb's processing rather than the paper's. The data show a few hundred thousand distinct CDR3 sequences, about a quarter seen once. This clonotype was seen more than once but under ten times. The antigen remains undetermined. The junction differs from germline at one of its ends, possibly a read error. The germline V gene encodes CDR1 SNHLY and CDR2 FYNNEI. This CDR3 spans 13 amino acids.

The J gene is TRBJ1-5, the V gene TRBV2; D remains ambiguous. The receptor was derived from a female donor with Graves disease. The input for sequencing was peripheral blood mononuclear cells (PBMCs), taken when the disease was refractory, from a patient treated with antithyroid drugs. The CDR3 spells CASSGGLDQLQHF. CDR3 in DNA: TGTGCCAGCAGTGGGGGTCTTGATCAGCTCCAGCATTTT.